The clone carrying this T cell receptor beta chain was recorded a few times. The target antigen is unknown. TCR alpha and TCR beta cDNA libraries carrying sample barcodes and UMIs were produced by 5'RACE using constant-segment primers. TCRdb reanalysed the 5' RACE reads using MiXCR and keeps one entry per CDR3 protein. The data contain roughly 560,000 distinct CDR3 sequences, over 20% of them singletons. The record originates from a study of T-cell memory formation after mild COVID-19. Findings and limits, study-wide: Clones that got smaller from day 15 to 85 had even CD4/CD8, while clones growing later tipped toward CD4+.

Looked up from germline, CDR1 is MNHEY and CDR2 is SVGAGI. CDR3 size: 16 residues. J was trimmed by 7 bases and V by 6 bases; bases with no gene match: 7. The receptor comes from an adult woman who had mild COVID-19 (a few samples of this study predate the infection). Cell type and time point are not known. Sequencing was performed on PBMCs or a T cell subset sorted from them (not recorded which). V is TRBV6-5 and J is TRBJ2-2, with TRBD2 identical over 14 bases. The CDR3 reads CASRGLAGVIVGELFF. The CDR3 nucleotides read TGTGCCAGCAGGGGACTAGCGGGAGTGATCGTCGGGGAGCTGTTTTTT.